A selection of T cell receptor beta chains follows, all from one sample in a study of cytomegalovirus exposure and HLA in healthy donors. Here immunoSEQ multiplex PCR was the method, and the copy in TCRdb shows in-frame clones only, minus some. The sample carries fewer than 200,000 clones, roughly 85% recorded once. Sample: PBMCs. These receptors originate from a man aged 40-50 years in good health and CMV-seronegative. Both conserved end residues are part of each CDR3. Each record gives: CDR3 protein, CDR3 DNA, D gene, V gene, clone size, J gene. A D gene is named only where the DNA matches it firmly. For some rows the clone size is stated as once, few or many, or as a class when expanded; others skip it.

CDR3: CASSLETPPTQYF
DNA: TGCGCCAGCAGCTTAGAGACTCCACCGACCCAGTACTTC
D: NA
V: TRBV5-1
size: NA
J: TRBJ2-5

CDR3: CASSLRGLENTEAFF
DNA: TGTGCCAGCAGCTTGAGGGGGCTGGAGAACACTGAAGCTTTCTTT
D: TRBD1
V: TRBV11-2
size: NA
J: TRBJ1-1

CDR3: CATRDRGRNSQYF
DNA: TGTGCCACCAGGGACAGGGGGCGGAACAGTCAGTACTTC
D: TRBD1
V: TRBV2
size: few
J: TRBJ2-4

CDR3: CASSPPRGFYEQYF
DNA: TGTGCCAGCTCACCACCCAGGGGGTTCTACGAGCAGTACTTC
D: TRBD1
V: TRBV18
size: NA
J: TRBJ2-7

CDR3: CAWSVNRNYGYTF
DNA: TGTGCCTGGAGTGTTAACAGGAACTATGGCTACACCTTC
D: NA
V: TRBV30
size: NA
J: TRBJ1-2

CDR3: CASRGGQPNTGELFF
DNA: TGTGCCAGCAGGGGGGGACAGCCGAACACCGGGGAGCTGTTTTTT
D: NA
V: TRBV28
size: once
J: TRBJ2-2

CDR3: CASSIGDYTEAFF
DNA: TGTGCCAGTAGTATTGGGGACTACACTGAAGCTTTCTTT
D: NA
V: TRBV19
size: NA
J: TRBJ1-1

CDR3: CATSRARGGGRGNEQFF
DNA: TGTGCCACCAGCAGAGCCCGGGGGGGCGGGAGGGGGAATGAGCAGTTCTTC
D: TRBD2
V: TRBV15
size: NA
J: TRBJ2-1

CDR3: CASSFLQGRNEQYF
DNA: TGTGCCAGCAGTTTCCTACAGGGTAGGAACGAGCAGTACTTC
D: NA
V: TRBV28
size: NA
J: TRBJ2-7

CDR3: CASSLGAGMAGNTIYF
DNA: TGTGCCAGCAGCCTAGGAGCGGGGATGGCTGGAAACACCATATATTTT
D: NA
V: TRBV7-2
size: NA
J: TRBJ1-3

CDR3: CASSIRVTNEKLFF
DNA: TGTGCCAGCAGCATCCGGGTCACCAATGAAAAACTGTTTTTT
D: NA
V: TRBV13
size: NA
J: TRBJ1-4

CDR3: CASSSIRPIGGQETQYF
DNA: TGTGCCAGCAGTTCTATTAGGCCCATTGGCGGTCAAGAGACCCAGTACTTC
D: NA
V: TRBV28
size: NA
J: TRBJ2-5

CDR3: CASIPGQGIFSGNTIYF
DNA: TGTGCCAGCATTCCGGGACAGGGCATATTCTCCGGAAACACCATATATTTT
D: TRBD1
V: TRBV28
size: NA
J: TRBJ1-3

CDR3: CASSPRLAGLYEQYF
DNA: TGTGCCAGCAGCCCCCGCCTAGCGGGACTCTACGAGCAGTACTTC
D: TRBD2
V: TRBV5-5
size: NA
J: TRBJ2-7

CDR3: CASSYSNRGVLNEQFF
DNA: TGTGCCAGCAGTTACTCGAACAGGGGGGTTTTAAATGAGCAGTTCTTC
D: TRBD1
V: TRBV6-5
size: NA
J: TRBJ2-1

CDR3: CASSPTGGYGANGLTF
DNA: TGTGCCAGTAGTCCAACAGGGGGGTATGGGGCCAACGGCCTGACTTTC
D: TRBD1
V: TRBV19
size: once
J: TRBJ2-6

CDR3: CASSLGLAGAYEQYF
DNA: TGTGCCAGCAGCTTAGGCCTAGCGGGAGCCTACGAGCAGTACTTC
D: TRBD2
V: TRBV7-9
size: few
J: TRBJ2-7

CDR3: CSVYQGAGRTEAFF
DNA: TGCAGCGTGTACCAGGGGGCTGGAAGAACTGAAGCTTTCTTT
D: TRBD1
V: TRBV29-1
size: NA
J: TRBJ1-1

CDR3: CAWSRDRSRKLFF
DNA: TGTGCCTGGAGTAGGGACAGGTCGCGAAAACTGTTTTTT
D: TRBD1
V: TRBV30
size: once
J: TRBJ1-4

CDR3: CASSLDVLGGTQYF
DNA: TGTGCCAGCAGCTTAGATGTCTTGGGGGGGACCCAGTACTTC
D: NA
V: TRBV7-2
size: NA
J: TRBJ2-5

CDR3: CASREGGRPLGPGELFF
DNA: TGTGCCAGCAGGGAGGGCGGGAGGCCCTTGGGGCCCGGGGAGCTGTTTTTT
D: TRBD2
V: TRBV2
size: NA
J: TRBJ2-2

CDR3: CASLRQGTYGYTF
DNA: TGTGCCAGTTTACGACAGGGAACCTATGGCTACACCTTC
D: TRBD1
V: TRBV28
size: NA
J: TRBJ1-2

CDR3: CAVTSPGQGNSQYF
DNA: TGTGCCGTCACCTCACCGGGACAGGGTAATAGTCAGTACTTC
D: TRBD1
V: TRBV28
size: NA
J: TRBJ2-4

CDR3: CASSQQGNTEAFF
DNA: TGTGCCAGCAGCCAACAGGGGAACACTGAAGCTTTCTTT
D: NA
V: TRBV27
size: NA
J: TRBJ1-1

CDR3: CASSQGQGATGGYTF
DNA: TGCGCCAGCAGCCAAGGACAGGGGGCGACGGGTGGCTACACCTTC
D: TRBD1
V: TRBV4-1
size: NA
J: TRBJ1-2

CDR3: CASSHGQSVLFF
DNA: TGTGCCAGCAGCCATGGACAGTCAGTACTGTTTTTT
D: NA
V: TRBV7-9
size: NA
J: TRBJ1-4

CDR3: CASSQEVRTGRGTNEKLFF
DNA: TGTGCCAGCAGCCAAGAAGTCCGGACAGGGCGAGGCACTAATGAAAAACTGTTTTTT
D: TRBD1
V: TRBV4-2
size: NA
J: TRBJ1-4

CDR3: CASSRDRGHLTGELFF
DNA: TGTGCCAGTAGTCGGGACAGGGGCCATCTCACCGGGGAGCTGTTTTTT
D: TRBD1
V: TRBV19
size: NA
J: TRBJ2-2

CDR3: CASSVDRRDTEAFF
DNA: TGCGCCAGCAGTGTGGACCGCAGGGACACTGAAGCTTTCTTT
D: NA
V: TRBV10-2
size: NA
J: TRBJ1-1

CDR3: CASSDTSGGANGLTF
DNA: TGTGCCAGCAGTGACACCTCGGGAGGGGCCAACGGCCTGACTTTC
D: TRBD2
V: TRBV6-4
size: few
J: TRBJ2-6

CDR3: CSVVAAGGPYNEQFF
DNA: TGCAGCGTTGTGGCGGCGGGAGGGCCCTACAATGAGCAGTTCTTC
D: TRBD2
V: TRBV29-1
size: NA
J: TRBJ2-1

CDR3: CASSPQGQETQYF
DNA: TGTGCTAGCAGCCCCCAGGGGCAAGAGACCCAGTACTTC
D: NA
V: TRBV7-7
size: few
J: TRBJ2-5

CDR3: CASSPRTGSFGANVLTF
DNA: TGCGCCAGCAGCCCCCGGACAGGGTCCTTCGGGGCCAACGTCCTGACTTTC
D: TRBD1
V: TRBV5-1
size: few
J: TRBJ2-6

CDR3: CASSQHPGMGHSYGDSQYF
DNA: TGTGCCAGCAGCCAACACCCCGGCATGGGCCACTCGTACGGGGACAGTCAGTACTTC
D: TRBD1
V: TRBV14
size: NA
J: TRBJ2-4

CDR3: CASSLRRDREEQFF
DNA: TGTGCCAGCAGCTTACGACGGGACAGGGAGGAGCAGTTCTTC
D: TRBD1
V: TRBV11-2
size: NA
J: TRBJ2-1

CDR3: CASSLDSSGNTIYF
DNA: TGCGCCAGCAGCTTGGACAGCTCTGGAAACACCATATATTTT
D: NA
V: TRBV5-1
size: few
J: TRBJ1-3